The 24 T cell receptor beta chains below were found in one sample sequenced in a study of T cells expressing NK-cell markers. From its re-call of the 5' RACE reads, TCRdb lists each CDR3 protein once, without DNA. The sample includes about 460,000 distinct CDR3 sequences. The specimen was blood T cells: a sorted CD56 or NKG2C T cell subset, CD4+ or CD8+ T cells, or bulk PBMC T cells (not recorded which). These receptors came from a woman in her forties or fifties in good health.

The chain recombines TRBV4-1 with TRBJ2-2; the TCRdb D gene call, TRBD1, has no DNA to confirm it. Germline lookup yields CDR1 MGHRA and CDR2 YSYEKL. This CDR3 comprises 17 residues. The CDR3 sequence: CASSQDSGTGVTGELFF.

The V and J genes are TRBV4-2 and TRBJ2-1; the D call of TRBD1 rests on TCRdb alone, since no DNA is present to check it. The CDR3 contains 15 residues. Germline V CDR1 and CDR2: LGHNA, YNFKEQ. The CDR3 loop reads CASSQPGPEEVEQFF.

The gene calls are TRBV7-9 and TRBJ2-3; TCRdb proposes TRBD2, but this gene call is untestable without DNA. This CDR3 spans 19 amino acids. The germline gives CDR1 SEHNR, CDR2 FQNEAQ (reference sequence). This chain's CDR3 is CASSKPGTSGRMSTDTQYF.

CDR3 sequence: CASSPQGVETQYF. The chain recombines TRBV12-3 or TRBV12-4 with TRBJ2-5; without DNA, the TCRdb call of TRBD1 cannot be checked. This CDR3 has 13 amino acids.

The V and J genes are TRBV4-1 and TRBJ2-2; TCRdb selects TRBD2, and the lack of DNA leaves this call unchecked. Germline V gene sequence: CDR1 MGHRA, CDR2 YSYEKL. CDR3 length equals 15 residues. The CDR3 sequence: CASSQEVRGRGELFF.

The chain has TRBV2 and TRBJ1-2; TCRdb lists TRBD1, though no DNA is available to test this call. Looked up from germline, CDR1 is SNHLY and CDR2 is FYNNEI. The CDR3 loop spans 12 amino acids. CDR3 region: CASTSGSYGYTF.

CDR3 in amino acids: CASSQVTGAGELFF. The chain carries TRBV7-9 and TRBJ2-2; the D gene TCRdb calls, TRBD1, cannot be checked with no DNA. This CDR3 is built from 14 residues. Germline loops: CDR1 SEHNR, CDR2 FQNEAQ (reference sequence).

The chain uses TRBV5-1 and TRBJ1-2; the TRBD1 assignment by TCRdb is unverifiable without DNA. The germline CDR1 and CDR2 sequences are SGHRS and YFSETQ. The CDR3 totals 13 residues. The CDR3 loop is CASGGQGLNGYTF.

The genes are TRBV4-1 and TRBJ2-1; TCRdb proposes TRBD2, but this gene call is untestable without DNA. The CDR3 is 17 residues long. Germline CDR1 MGHRA, CDR2 YSYEKL. This CDR3 is CASSQDGASGAYNEQFF.

V gene TRBV7-2 combines with J gene TRBJ2-2; TCRdb selects TRBD2, and the lack of DNA leaves this call unchecked. Germline loops: CDR1 SGHTA, CDR2 FQGNSA. This CDR3 is built from 17 residues. The CDR3 sequence is CASSFIPGTPIDGELFF.

The CDR3 protein is CASSLTGALDSPLHF. The chain is built from TRBV6-1 and TRBJ1-6; as DNA is missing, the TRBD1 call by TCRdb cannot be tested. The CDR3 totals 15 residues. Germline V gene sequence: CDR1 MNHNS, CDR2 SASEGT.

The chain carries TRBV9 and TRBJ2-3; with no DNA, the TCRdb D assignment of TRBD1 cannot be verified. The CDR3 loop spans 15 amino acids. Germline V CDR1 and CDR2: SGDLS, YYNGEE. CDR3 residues: CASNPYMLGADTQYF.

V gene TRBV20-1 combines with J gene TRBJ2-4; TCRdb picks TRBD1, but there is no DNA to check that call. The CDR3 consists of 17 residues. Germline V gene lookup returns CDR1 DFQATT and CDR2 SNEGSKA (reference sequence). The CDR3 here is CSADGTATRLAKNIQYF.

The V gene is TRBV5-6, the J gene TRBJ1-1. Per the germline V gene, CDR1 is SGHDT and CDR2 is YYEEEE. The CDR3 consists of 13 residues. The CDR3 loop is CASRGNLNTEAFF.

CDR3 loop: CASSLNSPDVGEKLFF. The V gene is TRBV7-9, the J gene TRBJ1-4. Germline values: CDR1 SEHNR, CDR2 FQNEAQ (reference sequence). The CDR3 loop spans 16 amino acids.

The chain has TRBV24-1 and TRBJ2-1; TCRdb's D gene call, TRBD1, goes unchecked for lack of DNA. This CDR3 region has 15 residues. Per germline, CDR1 KGHDR and CDR2 SFDVKD. This chain's CDR3 is CATSVSPGVSNEQFF.

The chain combines TRBV9 with TRBJ1-6. The CDR3 runs 13 residues. Looked up from germline, CDR1 is SGDLS and CDR2 is YYNGEE. CDR3 loop: CASSVKEGSPLHF.

The CDR3 spells CSVTAGSNQPQHF. The J gene is TRBJ1-5, the V gene TRBV29-1; TCRdb's D call, TRBD1, is unchecked because there is no DNA. The CDR3 spans 13 residues. The germline V gene encodes CDR1 SQVTM and CDR2 ANQGSEA.

The rearrangement links TRBV20-1 to TRBJ2-3; TCRdb's D gene call, TRBD1, goes unchecked for lack of DNA. The CDR3 has 13 residues. Germline CDR1 is DFQATT and CDR2 is SNEGSKA (reference sequence). Here the CDR3 reads CSAYNPPTDTQYF.

The V and J genes are TRBV18 and TRBJ2-1; checking the TCRdb D call of TRBD2 is not possible without DNA. This CDR3 has 14 amino acids. Germline values: CDR1 KGHSH, CDR2 LQKENI. The CDR3 here is CASSPFREGSEQFF.

The chain combines TRBV7-9 with TRBJ2-2; TCRdb's D gene call, TRBD1, goes unchecked for lack of DNA. The CDR3 covers 15 residues. Germline V CDR1 and CDR2: SEHNR, FQNEAQ (reference sequence). CDR3 region: CASSVQGVYTGELFF. Based on the CDR3 plus reference TRBV7-9 and TRBJ2-2, the full variable domain is DTGVSQNPRHKITKRGQNVTFRCDPISEHNRLYWYRQTLGQGPEFLTYFQNEAQLEKSRLLSDRFSAERPKGSFSTLEIQRTEQGDSAMYLCASSVQGVYTGELFFGEGSRLTVL.

The chain joins TRBV9 to TRBJ2-1; the D gene TCRdb calls, TRBD2, cannot be checked with no DNA. The CDR3 totals 16 residues. The V gene's germline CDR1 is SGDLS and CDR2 YYNGEE. The CDR3 spells CASSVVGRASNNEQFF.

The chain recombines TRBV18 with TRBJ2-2; absent DNA, TCRdb's TRBD2 call cannot be checked. This CDR3 is built from 17 residues. Germline CDR1 and CDR2: KGHSH and LQKENI. The CDR3 loop is CASSPPLSLAGTGELFF.

V usage is TRBV7-9 and J usage is TRBJ2-3; absent DNA, TCRdb's TRBD1 call cannot be checked. The CDR3 is made up of 17 amino acids. In germline, CDR1 is SEHNR, CDR2 FQNEAQ (reference sequence). This CDR3 reads CAGEGRGQGAMGDTQYF.